The 10 T cell receptor beta chains presented below share a single source sample, sequenced in a study of regulatory T cells in long-lasting Graves disease (dated by TCRdb to the early 2020s). Libraries were constructed by multiplex PCR. TCRdb records Illumina HiSeq 4000 as the sequencer. TCR beta libraries were built with iRepertoire HTBI primers and Arm-PCR amplification of CDR3 regions. In TCRdb, the public reads were trimmed at Q25 with fastp and aligned with MiXCR, with productive beta chains retained. Duplicate CDR3 protein sequences are folded into a single record with the most common DNA and genes. Across this sample there are hundreds of thousands of distinct CDR3 sequences, with roughly 21% seen only once. The ten largest clones add up to around 7% of the sample. The sample's time point label is to be understood as: persistent/refractory GD, antithyroid drugs over 5 years with positive TRAb. For both TCR sequencing and RNA sequencing, RNA was extracted from PBMCs in TRIzol.

The material sequenced was peripheral blood mononuclear cells (PBMCs), taken when the disease was refractory, from a patient treated with antithyroid drugs. The receptor set was obtained from a female donor with Graves disease.

This clonotype occurred many times. V gene TRBV12-3 or TRBV12-4 combines with J gene TRBJ1-1; 8 bases are a match to TRBD1. CDR3 length equals 14 residues. With 6 bases clipped from V and 11 bases from J, the junction kept 14 bases outside the gene matches. The CDR3, as DNA: TGTGCCAGCAGACCCCCAGGGGGCGCTGAGCAGGCTTTCTTT. This translates into CASRPPGGAEQAFF.

V is TRBV20-1 and J is TRBJ2-3; D might be TRBD1 (6 bases). This CDR3 contains 13 residues. CDR1 is DFQATT and CDR2 is SNEGSKA in the germline V gene (reference sequence). The V gene lost 5 bases and the J gene lost 3 bases, with 12 bases spanning the gap. The CDR3 protein is CSASTGLTDTQYF. CDR3 in DNA: TGCAGTGCTTCAACAGGGCTGACAGATACGCAGTATTTT.

The rearrangement joins TRBV28 to TRBJ2-1; D is ambiguous. The CDR3 has 10 residues. With 3 bases removed from V and 7 bases from J, the gap between germline ends came to 1 base. Looked up from germline, CDR1 is MDHEN and CDR2 is SYDVKM. The CDR3: CASSFNEQFF. The CDR3 bases are TGTGCCAGCAGTTTTAATGAGCAGTTCTTC.

The chain has TRBV5-6 and TRBJ2-2, with D maybe TRBD2 (6 bases). Germline V gives CDR1 SGHDT, CDR2 YYEEEE. Trimming cost V 7 bases and J 5 bases, with 6 bases left between them. The CDR3 runs 11 residues. CDR3 sequence reads: CASGRTGELFF. The CDR3 DNA reads TGTGCCAGCGGGAGGACCGGGGAGCTGTTTTTT.

This clonotype was seen more than once but under ten times. This chain connects TRBV15 to TRBJ2-7; 7 bases are a match to TRBD1. The CDR3 has 15 amino acids. J was trimmed by 5 bases and V by 2 bases; bases with no gene match: 9. From germline, CDR1 is LNHNV and CDR2 YYDKDF (reference sequence). The CDR3 here is CATSRPTTGNHEQYF. The CDR3 DNA sequence: TGTGCCACCAGCAGACCTACGACAGGGAACCACGAGCAGTACTTC.

The chain employs TRBV6-2 or TRBV6-3 and TRBJ2-5; the match to TRBD1 covers 8 bases. CDR3 size: 14 residues. From germline, CDR1 is MNHEY and CDR2 SVGEGT. V gave up 7 bases and J gave up 3 bases; unmatched junction bases: 7. The CDR3 coding sequence is TGTGCCAGCAACCGACAGGGGAGGAAAGAGACCCAGTACTTC. Translating it yields CASNRQGRKETQYF.

This clonotype was counted at least ten times. V gene TRBV7-3 combines with J gene TRBJ2-5, with D possibly TRBD1 on 6 matching bases. Germline V gene sequence: CDR1 SGHTA, CDR2 FQGTGA. Deletions cut 1 base from V and 5 bases from J, with 11 bases between. The CDR3 is 14 amino acids. The CDR3 loop reads CASSLNSGAETQYF. As DNA, the CDR3 is TGTGCCAGCAGCTTAAATTCAGGGGCGGAGACCCAGTACTTC.

This clonotype was counted at least ten times. The chain joins TRBV28 to TRBJ1-1; 10 positions match TRBD1. The junction had 4 bases not matched to a gene; V was cut back by 5 bases and J by 4 bases. CDR1 is MDHEN, CDR2 SYDVKM, per germline. The CDR3 sequence is 14 residues long. CDR3 loop: CASSHRTGGTEAFF. For the CDR3, the DNA is TGTGCCAGCAGTCATAGGACAGGGGGCACTGAAGCTTTCTTT.

The sample holds one count of this clonotype. The V call is TRBV4-1, the J call TRBJ1-6, with 7 nucleotides matching TRBD1. The CDR3 has 15 amino acids. Trimming took 9 bases from V and 5 from J; bases not matched to a gene: 10. Per germline, CDR1 MGHRA and CDR2 YSYEKL. The CDR3 is CASRMPDRNNSPLHF. CDR3 DNA: TGCGCCAGTCGAATGCCGGACAGGAATAATTCACCCCTCCACTTT.

Turning to this clonotype: This may arise from a read error, as a much more abundant clone is one base away. Without the conserved terminal phenylalanine or tryptophan, this CDR3 likely stems from a read error. The J gene is TRBJ1-5, the V gene TRBV10-3; 7 nucleotides align to TRBD1. Trimming at V came to 6 bases and at J to 4 bases, leaving 6 bases not matched to a gene. This CDR3 is 14 amino acids long. The germline V gene encodes CDR1 ENHRY and CDR2 SYGVKD. CDR3 coding DNA: TGTGCCATCAGCCCGACAGGGAGTAATCAGCCCCAGCATTCT. This sequence encodes CAISPTGSNQPQHS.